These T cell receptor beta chains were read from a single sample in a study of STAT3 mutations in large granular lymphocyte leukemia. The data were produced by immunoSEQ multiplex PCR, yet TCRdb's version contains in-frame clones alone and is incomplete. Of 35,000 to 40,000 clones in the sample, around nine tenths were seen once. Sequences were obtained from PBMCs. The receptor set was obtained from a human donor with T large granular lymphocyte leukemia. Some clones in this sample may be carry-over from other donors' samples. The CDR3 runs from the conserved cysteine through the conserved F or W. Fields, in order: J gene, V gene, CDR3 protein.

>TRBJ1-2|TRBV5-4
CASSLEGGTYGYTF
>TRBJ2-3|TRBV10-3
CAIRPGRLSTDTQYF
>TRBJ1-2|TRBV4-3
CASRPSTGGYGYTF
>TRBJ1-5|TRBV19
CASRPHRVSNQPQHF
>TRBJ2-2|TRBV27
CASSLAVDTGELFF
>TRBJ2-7|TRBV30
CAWSTGTWLRYEQYF
>TRBJ1-5|TRBV15
CATSRGRPNQPQHF
>TRBJ1-1|TRBV5-1
CASSLDGTGFAFF
>TRBJ2-5|TRBV5-1
CASSLGGLGETQYF
>TRBJ2-1|TRBV10-3
CAISEGWDGTYNEQFF
>TRBJ2-7|TRBV6-6
CASSGLQGSYEQYF
>TRBJ2-7|TRBV19
CASRATGGEQYF
>TRBJ1-1|TRBV29-1
CSVLGALGTEAFF
>TRBJ1-1|TRBV19
CASSVGTPNTEAFF
>TRBJ1-2|TRBV4-1
CASSQVWGGEDYGYTF
>TRBJ2-3|TRBV5-6
CASSLAGKDTQYF
>TRBJ2-2|TRBV23-1
CASSQNVTGELFF
>TRBJ1-6|TRBV19
CASSIDYAVSPLHF
>TRBJ1-6|TRBV30
CAWTLGSPLHF
>TRBJ1-2|TRBV28
CASSHGQADYGYTF
>TRBJ2-2|TRBV18
CASSSAGARTGELFF
>TRBJ1-2|TRBV27
CASGTAGSYGYTF
>TRBJ2-4|TRBV5-1
CASSSTGTAGNIQYF
>TRBJ2-2|TRBV7-7
CASSLVRDGELFF
>TRBJ1-2|TRBV6-5
CASSRPSMGGYTF
>TRBJ2-1|TRBV2
CAISLGPGTREQFF
>TRBJ2-2|TRBV29-1
CSVLSVAGANTGELFF
>TRBJ1-4|TRBV5-1
CASSLRGGANEKLFF
>TRBJ1-3|TRBV6-5
CASSWAHSSGNTIYF
>TRBJ1-1|TRBV4-3
CASSQDYALNTEAFF
>TRBJ2-1|TRBV9
CASSGRLAGGRGEQFF
>TRBJ1-6|TRBV6-1
CASSEVWDRGFNSPLHF
>TRBJ1-5|TRBV25-1
CASSTGYSNQPQHF
>TRBJ2-2|TRBV6-1
CASRLGLNTGELFF
>TRBJ1-1|TRBV28
CASSLDFVAEAFF
>TRBJ1-5|TRBV29-1
CSAQEGAGQPQHF